The next 10 T cell receptor beta chains were all read from a single sample in a study of T cells in Graves' hyperthyroidism and ophthalmopathy. RNA transcripts provided the source from which TCR beta CDR3 regions were amplified. HTBI primers drove first-round RT-PCR of the TCR CDR3. In TCRdb, the multiplex PCR reads were re-called with MiXCR into one record per CDR3 protein. The top ten hold 29% of the sample, which has about 180,000 distinct CDR3 sequences, about 15% seen once. The sequencing input was blood. Receptor source: a woman between 45 and 65 years old with Graves' hyperthyroidism.

This clonotype was detected many times. The chain couples TRBV7-9 to TRBJ1-1; D is ambiguous. V lost 7 bases, J lost 0 bases, and 9 bases lay in between. Per the germline V gene, CDR1 is SEHNR and CDR2 is FQNEAQ (reference sequence). The length of the CDR3 is 13 residues. The CDR3 sequence: CASNSGMNTEAFF. In DNA form, the CDR3 reads TGTGCCAGCAACTCTGGGATGAACACTGAAGCTTTCTTT.

This clonotype was recorded at least ten times. The rearrangement joins TRBV2 to TRBJ2-5; either TRBD1 or TRBD2 may fit D (5 bases each). CDR1 is SNHLY and CDR2 is FYNNEI in the germline V gene. This CDR3 comprises 13 residues. Trimming left V 5 bases short and J 1 base short, with 8 bases between. The CDR3 sequence is CASSRDRQETQYF. For the CDR3, the DNA is TGTGCCAGCAGTCGGGACCGCCAAGAGACCCAGTACTTC.

Ten or more counts support this clonotype. This rearrangement joins TRBV15 to TRBJ2-7; D is perhaps TRBD2 (5 bases). Between the trimmed V and J ends, which lost 4 bases and 0 bases, there was a span of 13 bases. The CDR3 has 15 residues. Looked up from germline, CDR1 is LNHNV and CDR2 is YYDKDF (reference sequence). Here the CDR3 reads CATSKGPEGSYEQYF. CDR3 DNA sequence: TGTGCCACCAGCAAAGGACCAGAGGGCTCCTACGAGCAGTACTTC.

This clonotype came up many times. The chain combines TRBV20-1 with TRBJ1-1, with D perhaps TRBD1 (6 bases). Germline V gene lookup returns CDR1 DFQATT and CDR2 SNEGSKA (reference sequence). This CDR3 region has 15 residues. The V gene lost 3 bases and the J gene lost 0 bases, with 14 bases spanning the gap. CDR3: CSASPADRLNTEAFF. The CDR3 DNA reads TGCAGTGCTAGCCCCGCGGACAGACTGAACACTGAAGCTTTCTTT.

This clonotype occurred many times. The chain couples TRBV27 to TRBJ1-4; 8 bases match TRBD1. Trimming removed 5 bases from V and 8 bases from J; junction bases left unmatched: 7. The CDR3 has 14 residues. Germline V gene data show CDR1 as MNHEY and CDR2 as SMNVEV (reference sequence). CDR3 sequence reads: CASSQDRGKEKLFF. CDR3 nucleotides: TGTGCCAGCAGTCAAGACAGGGGAAAGGAAAAACTGTTTTTT.

As for this clonotype: A much larger clone differs from this one at a single base, so this may be a read error. The chain carries TRBV27 and TRBJ1-2; D is ambiguous. CDR1 MNHEY and CDR2 SMNVEV come from the germline V gene (reference sequence). This CDR3 contains 13 residues. The CDR3 here is CASSWRVSYCYTF. CDR3 DNA sequence: TGTGCCAGCAGCTGGAGGGTGTCCTATTGCTACACCTTC.

This clonotype appeared a few times. The chain combines TRBV5-1 with TRBJ2-4; 7 nucleotides agree with TRBD2. The CDR3 has 15 residues. Per the germline V gene, CDR1 is SGHRS and CDR2 is YFSETQ. V was pared by 4 bases and J by 6 bases, with 10 bases of the junction left unmatched. CDR3 region: CASSPGGPNSNIQYF. In DNA form, the CDR3 reads TGCGCCAGCAGCCCGGGGGGTCCTAACTCAAACATTCAGTACTTC.

In DNA, the CDR3 is TGTGCCAGCAGTGCTCCGACAGGGGCCACTGATGGCTACACCTTC. It is translated as CASSAPTGATDGYTF. The chain has TRBV6-2 or TRBV6-3 and TRBJ1-2, with 8 positions matching TRBD1. Germline V gives CDR1 MNHEY, CDR2 SVGEGT. The J segment lost 6 bases and the V segment lost 5 bases, leaving 11 bases of the junction unmatched. The CDR3 runs 15 residues.

V usage is TRBV3-1 and J usage is TRBJ2-5, with a weak D call TRBD2 (5 bases). Trimming removed 7 bases from V and 5 bases from J, with 17 bases in between. The germline V gene has CDR1 LGHDT and CDR2 YNNKEL (reference sequence). The CDR3 runs to 14 residues. CDR3 amino acids: CASKRARLQETQYF. CDR3 nucleotides: TGTGCCAGCAAGAGGGCACGGCTCCAGGAGACCCAGTACTTC.

CDR3 bases: TGCGCCAGCAGCCACAACACGCGGGGAGGACAGGGGGCATACTATGGCTACACCTTC. As protein: CASSHNTRGGQGAYYGYTF. This chain joins TRBV4-1 and TRBJ1-2, with 11 bases that match TRBD1. The CDR3 runs to 19 residues. V shed 3 bases and J 3 bases; nucleotides not matched to a gene: 15. Germline V gene data show CDR1 as MGHRA and CDR2 as YSYEKL.